The 20 T cell receptor beta chains given below trace back to one sample, sequenced in a study of blood T cell repertoires in COVID-19. Measured with immunoSEQ multiplex PCR; TCRdb has only the in-frame clones, and not every one. The data hold roughly 410,000 clones, with approximately 88% observed a single time. The sample taken for sequencing was peripheral blood. The receptors stem from a man aged 35-49 years with acute or convalescent COVID-19.

The genes are TRBV20-1 and TRBJ1-1, with unresolved D. Trimming took 3 bases from V and 6 from J, leaving 17 bases between them. Germline CDR1 reads DFQATT; CDR2 reads SNEGSKA (reference sequence). CDR3 length: 14 residues. This CDR3 reads CSASWFGAGPEAFF. Here the CDR3 DNA reads TGCAGTGCTAGTTGGTTTGGAGCTGGCCCTGAAGCTTTCTTT.

The chain couples TRBV2 to TRBJ1-4; no clear D. The CDR3 contains 14 residues. Per germline, CDR1 SNHLY and CDR2 FYNNEI. V gave up 4 bases and J gave up 8 bases, with 14 bases separating them. The CDR3 is CASSGVSRVEKLFF. The CDR3 DNA reads as TGTGCCAGCAGTGGCGTCTCGAGGGTCGAAAAACTGTTTTTT.

The chain carries TRBV28 and TRBJ1-5; 7 bases fit TRBD1. V was pared by 3 bases and J by 6 bases, with 8 bases of the junction left unmatched. The CDR3 contains 15 residues. CDR1 and CDR2 (germline): MDHEN, SYDVKM. The CDR3 DNA is TGTGCCAGCAGTTTGGAAGGAGGGGGCCTTCAGCCCCAGCATTTT. Translating it yields CASSLEGGGLQPQHF.

Of note for this clone: Different DNA sequences within this sample yield the same CDR3. This chain links TRBV4-3 with TRBJ1-6; D remains unclear. Trimming cost V 0 bases and J 9 bases, with 9 bases left between them. CDR3 length: 14 amino acids. Germline CDR1 and CDR2: LGHNA and YSLEER. The CDR3 sequence is CASSQDLTGSPLHF. The CDR3 nucleotides read TGCGCCAGCAGCCAAGATCTGACTGGTTCACCCCTCCACTTT.

This sequence joins TRBV5-6 and TRBJ2-3; no clear D. This CDR3 spans 14 amino acids. V lost 3 bases to trimming and J lost 9 bases, with 17 bases between them. The V gene's germline CDR1 is SGHDT and CDR2 YYEEEE. The CDR3 reads CASSSPTVYVTQYF. The CDR3 DNA follows: TGTGCCAGCAGCTCCCCAACTGTCTACGTAACGCAGTATTTT.

The J gene is TRBJ2-7, the V gene TRBV30; the D gene is possibly TRBD1 (6 bases). The V end was cut by 5 bases, the J end by 2 bases, with 16 bases between. Looked up from germline, CDR1 is GTSNPN and CDR2 is SVGIG (reference sequence). This CDR3 is 14 amino acids long. The CDR3 bases are TGTGCCTGGGGTACGGCAGGGGTTACCTACGAGCAGTACTTC. As protein: CAWGTAGVTYEQYF.

DNA of the CDR3: TGTGCCAGCAGTTTACGACAGGGGAATTATGAAAAACTGTTTTTT. Encoded protein: CASSLRQGNYEKLFF. The rearrangement joins TRBV27 to TRBJ1-4, with TRBD1 identical over 8 bases. CDR3 length equals 15 residues. Trimming took 2 bases from V and 6 from J; bases not matched to a gene: 5. CDR1 MNHEY and CDR2 SMNVEV come from the germline V gene (reference sequence).

CDR3 sequence (DNA): TGTGCCACCCTGACAGGGGCTCATTACAATGAGCAGTTCTTC. Protein product: CATLTGAHYNEQFF. V gene TRBV28 combines with J gene TRBJ2-1, with 8 bases lining up with TRBD1. CDR3 length equals 14 residues. V shed 10 bases and J 4 bases; nucleotides not matched to a gene: 9. CDR1 is MDHEN, CDR2 SYDVKM, per germline.

This chain uses TRBV5-1 with TRBJ1-6; no clear D gene. The CDR3 contains 14 residues. V lost 3 bases and J 5 bases, leaving 9 bases between the germline ends. Germline CDR1 reads SGHRS; CDR2 reads YFSETQ. CDR3 protein: CASSSTRDNSPLHF. The CDR3 DNA follows: TGCGCCAGCAGCTCGACTCGGGATAATTCACCCCTCCACTTT.

The chain uses TRBV25-1 and TRBJ1-4; no reliable D call. The CDR3 is 14 residues long. Germline CDR1 reads MGHDK; CDR2 reads SYGVNS. V lost 7 bases, J lost 8 bases, and 17 bases lay in between. The CDR3 DNA reads TGTGCCAGCACCACACTGGGAGTTGGGGAAAAACTGTTTTTT. Amino acids: CASTTLGVGEKLFF.

This chain uses TRBV6-5 with TRBJ2-7, with 9 bases matching TRBD1. V dropped 6 bases and J dropped 5; count of bases not matched to a gene: 5. The germline V gene encodes CDR1 MNHEY and CDR2 SVGAGI. The CDR3 consists of 13 residues. The CDR3 DNA is TGTGCCAGCAGCTACAGGGGGCTAGACGAGCAGTACTTC. As protein: CASSYRGLDEQYF.

The chain carries TRBV7-3 and TRBJ1-2; TRBD1 matches 9 bases. Trimming removed 3 bases from V and 4 bases from J; junction bases left unmatched: 3. Germline V CDR1 and CDR2: SGHTA, FQGTGA. The CDR3 runs 14 residues. DNA of the CDR3: TGTGCCAGCAGCTTGGGGGGACAGGGCTATGGCTACACCTTC. This gives the protein CASSLGGQGYGYTF.

V gene TRBV4-3 combines with J gene TRBJ1-1; D remains unclear. There are 14 residues in the CDR3. Per germline, CDR1 LGHNA and CDR2 YSLEER. V lost 0 bases to trimming and J lost 6 bases, with 11 bases between them. CDR3 in amino acids: CASSQDGAGAEAFF. The DNA of the CDR3 is TGCGCCAGCAGCCAAGATGGTGCCGGGGCTGAAGCTTTCTTT.

The V call is TRBV5-5, the J call TRBJ1-1; 8 bases line up with TRBD1. With V trimmed by 4 bases and J by 1 base, 12 bases remained unmatched. This CDR3 has 17 residues. In germline, CDR1 is SGHKS, CDR2 YYEKEE (reference sequence). CDR3 residues: CASSPGPTTGGNTEAFF. The CDR3 coding sequence is TGTGCCAGCAGCCCAGGACCCACCACAGGGGGGAACACTGAAGCTTTCTTT.

The V and J genes are TRBV6-1 and TRBJ1-2, with TRBD1 matching 11 bases. The V segment lost 2 bases and the J segment 4 bases; nucleotides outside the gene matches: 3. The germline V gene encodes CDR1 MNHNS and CDR2 SASEGT. CDR3 size: 15 residues. CDR3 DNA sequence: TGTGCCAGCAGTGAATCAGGGACAGGGGGCTATGGCTACACCTTC. It specifies CASSESGTGGYGYTF.

The chain is built from TRBV18 and TRBJ2-5; D is perhaps TRBD1 (5 bases). In germline, CDR1 is KGHSH, CDR2 LQKENI. Trimming removed 1 base from V and 5 bases from J, with 8 bases in between. CDR3 length: 13 amino acids. The CDR3 loop is CASSPQTAETQYF. The CDR3 nucleotides are TGTGCCAGCTCACCACAGACAGCGGAGACCCAGTACTTC.

The rearrangement uses TRBV28 and TRBJ1-2; the D is unclear. CDR1 and CDR2 from the germline V gene are MDHEN and SYDVKM. This CDR3 contains 14 residues. The ends were cut back, 7 bases at V and 1 base at J, with 13 bases in the middle. For the CDR3, the DNA is TGTGCCAGCACCTACGCCGCGCTTAACTATGGCTACACCTTC. It encodes CASTYAALNYGYTF.

This clone appeared once. The CDR3 spells CASSAGQLNTEAFF. Written as DNA, the CDR3 is TGTGCCAGCAGCGCGGGACAGCTTAACACTGAAGCTTTCTTT. V gene TRBV9 combines with J gene TRBJ1-1; 7 bases are shared with TRBD1. This CDR3 spans 14 amino acids. J gave up 2 bases and V 3 bases, and 4 bases lay outside the gene matches. Per the germline V gene, CDR1 is SGDLS and CDR2 is YYNGEE.

V and J are TRBV23-1 and TRBJ2-7; 7 bases map to TRBD2. TRBV23-1 is designated an ORF whose function remains uncertain. This CDR3 has 13 residues. V lost 4 bases and J lost 0; bases outside the gene matches: 0. The CDR3 sequence: CASSRGGSYEQYF. The CDR3, as DNA: TGCGCCAGCAGTCGGGGGGGCTCCTACGAGCAGTACTTC.

The rearrangement uses TRBV6-5 and TRBJ1-2; no reliable D call. Trimming took 0 bases from V and 8 from J, leaving 10 bases between them. There are 13 residues in the CDR3. Germline V gene sequence: CDR1 MNHEY, CDR2 SVGAGI. The CDR3 is CASSYSSPGGYTF. The CDR3 bases are TGTGCCAGCAGTTACTCTAGCCCGGGGGGCTACACCTTC.